These T cell receptor beta chains were read from a single sample in a study of blood T cell repertoires in COVID-19. TCRdb's table, derived via immunoSEQ multiplex PCR, lists solely in-frame clones and lacks some. Among some 120,000 clones listed, around 87% were seen once. The sample taken for sequencing was peripheral blood. The receptor set was obtained from a woman in her fifties or sixties with acute or convalescent COVID-19. The CDR3 runs from the conserved cysteine through the conserved F or W. D genes are given only for firm matches. Rows may omit the clone size; those that give it use once, few, many or a size class.

TRBV2,TRBD1,NA,TRBJ2-1,TGTGCCAGCAGCCGGGACAGGGGATACAATGAGCAGTTCTTC,CASSRDRGYNEQFF
TRBV6-4,TRBD1,NA,TRBJ1-1,TGTGCCAGCAGTGAGGACAGGGGGACTGAAGCTTTCTTT,CASSEDRGTEAFF
TRBV28,TRBD1,NA,TRBJ2-3,TGTGCCAGCAGCAAAGCCGGACAGGGATCGGATACGCAGTATTTT,CASSKAGQGSDTQYF
TRBV19,NA,NA,TRBJ2-1,TGTGCCAGTAGCCAACAGCTTTACAATGAGCAGTTCTTC,CASSQQLYNEQFF
TRBV3-1/TRBV3-2,NA,NA,TRBJ1-1,TGTGCCAGCACGGGGGTGAACACTGAAGCTTTCTTT,CASTGVNTEAFF
TRBV4-1,NA,few,TRBJ1-1,TGCGCCAGCAGCCCAGCAGGGTCGAAAGCTTTCTTT,CASSPAGSKAFF
TRBV10-3,NA,NA,TRBJ2-6,TGTGCCATCCAGGCGGGCTCTGGGGCCAACGTCCTGACTTTC,CAIQAGSGANVLTF
TRBV27,NA,NA,TRBJ1-1,TGTGCCAGCAGCCCCTCAGGGAACACTGAAGCTTTCTTT,CASSPSGNTEAFF
TRBV12-5,NA,NA,TRBJ1-4,TGTGCTAGTGGCAGGGATGCAACTAATGAAAAACTGTTTTTT,CASGRDATNEKLFF
TRBV4-1,TRBD1,NA,TRBJ1-6,TGCGCCAGCAGCGAAGAGGGGACAGGGGCTTCACCCCTCCACTTT,CASSEEGTGASPLHF
TRBV15,TRBD2,few,TRBJ2-3,TGTGCCACCAGCAGAGGCCCTGGGACTAGCGGGAGCGATACGCAGTATTTT,CATSRGPGTSGSDTQYF
TRBV7-2,TRBD1,NA,TRBJ1-5,TGTGCCAGCAGCTGGACAGGGGGCGGGAATCAGCCCCAGCATTTT,CASSWTGGGNQPQHF
TRBV7-2,NA,NA,TRBJ1-5,TGTGCCAGCAGTAAAGGGGTTTCGGGGGGCGCTAGCAATCAGCCCCAGCATTTT,CASSKGVSGGASNQPQHF
TRBV27,NA,NA,TRBJ2-1,TGTGCCAGCGGGGGCCCACTCAGCTCCTACAATGAGCAGTTCTTC,CASGGPLSSYNEQFF
TRBV10-2,NA,NA,TRBJ1-1,TGCGCCAGTCGGGACTTTTACACTGAAGCTTTCTTT,CASRDFYTEAFF
TRBV19,NA,NA,TRBJ2-1,TGTGCCAGTAGTCGGGGCGATACGGGAGAAACCTATGAGCAGTTCTTC,CASSRGDTGETYEQFF
TRBV7-8,TRBD1,NA,TRBJ1-1,TGTGCCAGCCGCAGGGGGGCCAGCACTGAAGCTTTCTTT,CASRRGASTEAFF
TRBV10-1,NA,NA,TRBJ2-2,TGCGCCAGCAGTGAAAGCTCGAGCACCGGGGAGCTGTTTTTT,CASSESSSTGELFF
TRBV5-4,NA,NA,TRBJ2-5,TGTGCCAGCAGCCCACCGGGACTCCAAGAGACCCAGTACTTC,CASSPPGLQETQYF
TRBV6-5,NA,NA,TRBJ1-1,TGTGCCAGCAGTTACTCGAAGGGCCGGGGGACTGAAGCTTTCTTT,CASSYSKGRGTEAFF
TRBV27,TRBD1,NA,TRBJ1-2,TGTGCCAGCAGTTTAAGGGCAGGGGGCTATGGCTACACCTTC,CASSLRAGGYGYTF
TRBV5-5,NA,few,TRBJ2-6,TGTGCCAGCAGCTTGGAGATGCTAGTAGGAACCGGGGCCAACGTCCTGACTTTC,CASSLEMLVGTGANVLTF
TRBV19,TRBD1,NA,TRBJ2-7,TGTGCCAGTAGTATAAGGGACAGTCCCTACGAGCAGTACTTC,CASSIRDSPYEQYF
TRBV2,NA,NA,TRBJ2-5,TGTGCCAGCAGTGAAAGTCGAAGGCAGGAAGAGACCCAGTACTTC,CASSESRRQEETQYF
TRBV2,NA,NA,TRBJ2-5,TGTGCCAGCAGTGATGGCAGGGGAATGGAGACCCAGTACTTC,CASSDGRGMETQYF
TRBV5-4,TRBD1,NA,TRBJ1-2,TGTGCCAGCAGCCCAGACGTCCCGGGACAGGGCGTCTATGGCTACACCTTC,CASSPDVPGQGVYGYTF
TRBV24-1,NA,NA,TRBJ1-1,TGTGCCACCAGTCCAGGGGAAAGTAACACTGAAGCTTTCTTT,CATSPGESNTEAFF
TRBV6-1,NA,NA,TRBJ1-2,TGTGCCAGCGGTAGGGGATTAGAATCCGGCTATGGCTACACCTTC,CASGRGLESGYGYTF
TRBV5-1,TRBD1,NA,TRBJ2-4,TGCGCCAGCAGCAACGGACAGGGCGGCAAAAACATTCAGTACTTC,CASSNGQGGKNIQYF
TRBV7-3,NA,NA,TRBJ2-1,TGTGCCAGCAGCTCCGGGATGGATGAGTACAATGAGCAGTTCTTC,CASSSGMDEYNEQFF
TRBV11-3,NA,few,TRBJ1-1,TGTGCCAGCAGCTTAGATATGTCCAGGCAGAACACTGAAGCTTTCTTT,CASSLDMSRQNTEAFF
TRBV3-1/TRBV3-2,NA,NA,TRBJ1-1,TGTGCCAGCAGCACCCGACAGATCGTTCGGGCTTTCTTT,CASSTRQIVRAFF
TRBV10-3,TRBD1,NA,TRBJ1-2,TGTGCCACACAGGGGGCTGGAGGCTACACCTTC,CATQGAGGYTF
TRBV27,NA,NA,TRBJ2-1,TGTGCCAGCAGTTTCGGCGGGACGCACTACAATGAGCAGTTCTTC,CASSFGGTHYNEQFF
TRBV19,NA,NA,TRBJ1-5,TGTGCCAGTAGCTCTCTCAGGGTTGGCAATCAGCCCCAGCATTTT,CASSSLRVGNQPQHF